Each of the 7 T cell receptor beta chains below was sequenced from the same sample in a study of cytomegalovirus exposure and HLA in healthy donors. PCR primers comprised 60 Vbeta and 13 Jbeta primers. Here immunoSEQ multiplex PCR was the method, and the copy in TCRdb shows in-frame clones only, minus some. The sample has some 96,000 clones, approximately 76% seen once; the top ten hold roughly 7.1%. The sequencing input was PBMCs. The receptors stem from a man aged 40-50 years in good health and CMV-seropositive.

The J gene is TRBJ2-4, the V gene TRBV6-5, with 8 positions matching TRBD2. Germline assignment: CDR1 MNHEY and CDR2 SVGAGI. The CDR3 is 15 residues long. V was clipped by 5 bases and J by 6 bases; unmatched bases: 9. CDR3 in amino acids: CASSPQRERGNIQYF. CDR3 DNA: TGTGCCAGCAGTCCACAGCGGGAGAGGGGAAACATTCAGTACTTC.

The chain carries TRBV5-1 and TRBJ2-1, with 7 bases aligning to TRBD2. This CDR3 has 14 amino acids. V lost 4 bases, J lost 4 bases, and 5 bases stayed unmatched. CDR1 and CDR2 from the germline V gene are SGHRS and YFSETQ. The CDR3 region is CASSSGLDYNEQFF. In nucleotides, the CDR3 is TGCGCCAGCAGCAGCGGACTAGATTACAATGAGCAGTTCTTC.

The chain has TRBV2 and TRBJ2-5, with TRBD2 matching 7 bases. Germline V gives CDR1 SNHLY, CDR2 FYNNEI. V shed 8 bases and J 2 bases; nucleotides not matched to a gene: 2. The CDR3 extends over 12 amino acids. CDR3 coding DNA: TGTGCCAGCTCTAGCGGACAAGAGACCCAGTACTTC. It specifies CASSSGQETQYF. Combining the CDR3 with reference TRBV2 and TRBJ2-5 gives the whole variable domain EPEVTQTPSHQVTQMGQEVILRCVPISNHLYFYWYRQILGQKVEFLVSFYNNEISEKSEIFDDQFSVERPDGSNFTLKIRSTKLEDSAMYFCASSSGQETQYFGPGTRLLVL.

The rearrangement uses TRBV18 and TRBJ2-2; 13 bases map to TRBD2. Germline values: CDR1 KGHSH, CDR2 LQKENI. Losses at the gene ends were 2 bases for V and 0 bases for J; bases not matched to a gene: 3. The CDR3 contains 18 residues. CDR3 sequence reads: CASSPRTSGGSNTGELFF. The CDR3 coding sequence is TGTGCCAGCTCACCAAGGACTAGCGGGGGCTCGAACACCGGGGAGCTGTTTTTT.

The rearrangement uses TRBV29-1 and TRBJ1-2; D is unresolved. Trimming pared 2 bases from V and 2 bases from J, leaving 3 bases between. Germline CDR1 and CDR2: SQVTM and ANQGSEA. The CDR3 is made up of 11 amino acids. The CDR3 coding sequence is TGCAGCGTTGAACGGAACTATGGCTACACCTTC. Residues: CSVERNYGYTF. Filled out from reference TRBV29-1 and TRBJ1-2, the complete variable domain reads SAVISQKPSRDICQRGTSLTIQCQVDSQVTMMFWYRQQPGQSLTLIATANQGSEATYESGFVIDKFPISRPNLTFSTLTVSNMSPEDSSIYLCSVERNYGYTFGSGTRLTVV.

CDR3 in DNA: TGTGCCATCAGTGTGGGGACTAGCTACGAGCAGTACTTC. Translated, it gives CAISVGTSYEQYF. The V call is TRBV10-3, the J call TRBJ2-7; TRBD2 matches at 8 bases. The J segment lost 3 bases and the V segment lost 4 bases, leaving 2 bases of the junction unmatched. Per germline, CDR1 ENHRY and CDR2 SYGVKD. The CDR3 runs to 13 residues.

V usage is TRBV28 and J usage is TRBJ2-7; 7 nucleotides line up with TRBD2. Germline trimming cut 8 bases from V and 5 bases from J; bases unmatched to any gene: 15. Germline values: CDR1 MDHEN, CDR2 SYDVKM. The CDR3 is made up of 15 amino acids. CDR3 amino acids: CASGTPPAGVDEQYF. CDR3 in DNA: TGTGCCAGCGGTACCCCCCCCGCGGGAGTAGACGAGCAGTACTTC.